Here is one T cell receptor (beta chain) with its context. This clone was recorded once. The antigen it binds to is not known. The sample holds no much larger clone one base away, and base qualities are not on file. The germline V end is reduced by 5 bases and the J end by 8 bases; junction bases left unmatched: 13. Measured from the cysteine to the phenylalanine, the CDR3 is 15 residues long. Of the read, only the CDR3 DNA is kept; its 45 bases are in frame from base 1. Sequences SGHDT (CDR1) and YYEEEE (CDR2) are obtained from the germline V gene. The cohort was made up of 666 healthy bone marrow donors. All cohort members were sampled while nominally healthy, although unrecorded immune exposures were likely present. The donor was CMV seronegative and was included in the group of a few hundred seronegative cohort members. A peripheral blood sample was provided by each donor, and peripheral blood mononuclear cells were used for TCR beta sequencing. The Qiagen DNeasy Blood Extraction Kit was used to extract genomic DNA from the blood cell samples.

The data were taken from a study of cytomegalovirus exposure and HLA in healthy donors (dated by TCRdb to between 2016 and 2019). Study-level background: In an earlier analysis of 587 of the donors, 250 to 350 Gb of sequence data and just under 120 million unique TCR beta sequences from 150 million to 200 million T cells were reported. In a later genetic analysis, genome-wide SNP genotypes for about three fifths of the roughly 670 donors were used, and that subset was treated as a discovery cohort. To predict cytomegalovirus infection status, the study combined high-throughput TCR immunosequencing, statistical association of individual TCRs with disease status, and machine learning. Of the roughly 410 genotyped donors, approximately 80% were placed in the genetic ancestry cluster associated with self-reported Caucasian donors. An earlier analysis of around 640 of the donors used high-throughput TCR beta sequencing to judge whether each TCR beta V gene segment behaved as functional or pseudogenic. Both class I and class II loci were covered by HLA typing, at four-digit resolution. Rather than using new phenotypic data, the later analysis identified candidate immune exposures from TCR beta sequences and from how often those sequences occurred across donors. All discovery cohort repertoires had been generated on a single sequencing platform. Along with the approximately 600-subject first cohort, a separate validation cohort of over a hundred different subjects was used. Donor age, sex, ethnicity and CMV serostatus were compiled alongside the repertoire data. About five DR-DQ haplotypes were treated as single units for association and clustering because of strong linkage in the cohort. Among 350 to 400 genotyped donors of the cohort, an average of roughly 240,000 unique TCR beta nucleotide sequences were sequenced per donor, roughly 18% of them non-productive. An early release covering just under 650 HLA-typed donors comprised approximately 300 gigabases of sequencing data and roughly 85 million unique TCR sequences. Typing coverage differed by locus: A, B, C, DRB1 and DQB1 were typed in roughly 620-630 donors, DQA1 in 522, DPA1 in around 600, and DPB1 in around 440. To study patterns of TCR occurrence, a later analysis re-analyzed previously published TCR beta repertoires from 500 to 850 donors and added high-resolution HLA genotyping. The study used immunosequencing to profile the T cell repertoires of around 600 subjects and linked those repertoires to cytomegalovirus serostatus. The aim of the study was to test whether cataloging public T cell receptors could identify signatures of past pathogen exposure. Points the paper makes about the study in general: In a later analysis, HLA-associated TCR beta chains were found to be more clonally expanded and to have lower generation probabilities than equally common non-associated chains. The classifier was reported to diagnose cytomegalovirus status with high specificity and sensitivity in both the original cohort and the validation cohort. Specific HLA alleles were associated with 15,000 to 20,000 TCR beta sequences at a false discovery rate of 0.05 in a later analysis. The 87-base-pair reads could not distinguish some IMGT-functional V segments, including TRBV6-2 and TRBV6-3, so those segments were excluded. According to a later analysis, TCR association rates differed among HLA loci, with DRB1 alleles showing the most associated TCRs and HLA-C alleles showing the fewest. When HLA alleles, especially DR and DQ, strongly co-occurred, TCR associations were difficult to assign to individual alleles. In a later analysis, several top co-occurrence clusters were reported to appear linked to parvovirus B19, influenza, CMV and Epstein-Barr virus. Some 15 rarely observed V segments, including chromosome 9 orphons, were excluded from the earlier analysis of approximately 500 of the donors because counts were too low. Most TCR sequences were observed very rarely across donors, whereas some public TCRs were present in many individuals. In vitro tests confirmed that a few of the cytomegalovirus-associated TCR beta chains recognize cytomegalovirus antigens. It was suggested by the authors that the approach could potentially be generalized to other disease states and immunological phenotypes. Sequencing depth was assumed to be roughly uniform across donors in the presence/absence analyses, though that assumption may not hold. V-gene and J-gene trimming of TCR beta chains was associated with a missense DCLRE1C variant in a later genetic analysis, and the association was replicated in an independent cohort. The only immune exposure information available for the cohort was CMV serostatus. In the study, about 150 TCR beta chains were listed as associated with cytomegalovirus. Linkage disequilibrium might explain the correlated functional status among segregating V segments, but an unknown experimental factor could not be ruled out. The cohort was sequenced for TCR beta chains only, and without alpha or paired-chain data the features that could be detected were limited. HLA typing was unavailable for some donors at each locus, so association tests used only the typed subset. A further reported finding was that TCR beta sequences accurately predicted the HLA-A and HLA-B alleles for most subjects in the first cohort. In a later analysis, most CMV-associated TCR beta chains were found to appear HLA-restricted, with HLA associations seemingly driven largely by CMV exposure. In an earlier analysis of approximately 590 of the donors, most TCR beta V segments appeared in productive rearrangements about 90% or about 30% of the time, broadly matching IMGT annotations. A group of highly shared sequence variants was considered likely to be a technical artifact of the sequencing pipeline. In a later genetic analysis, fewer N-insertions in productive TCRs were reported among donors in an Asian-associated ancestry cluster than the roughly 640-donor mean.

The library was prepared using the immunoSEQ multiplex PCR assay. For the multiplex PCR, a mixture combining 60 forward primers for TCR Vbeta segments and 13 reverse primers for TCR Jbeta segments was used. The CDR3 region of rearranged TCR beta genes was amplified from genomic DNA with a multiplex PCR assay. Amplified TCR beta libraries were sequenced as 87-base-pair reads on the Illumina HiSeq System. On the authors' methods: A later analysis tallied around 82 million unique TCR beta chains across the roughly 610 repertoires, and 10 million to 11 million of those chains were shared by two or more donors. To remove PCR and sequencing errors, raw reads were error-corrected and collapsed into unique sequences using a nearest-neighbor algorithm that merged closely related sequences. To assign V, D and J gene segments, CDR3 sequences were aligned to IMGT reference sequences. For a sequence to be retained, at least a six-nucleotide match to both a V gene segment and a J gene segment was required. Rearrangements were classified as productive when the CDR3 lacked stop codons and remained in frame with V and J, and all other rearrangements were classified as non-productive. CDR3 was defined according to IMGT convention as the region running from the second conserved V-encoded cysteine to the conserved J-encoded phenylalanine. In an earlier analysis of approximately 500 of the donors, sequences lacking an unambiguous match to a single V gene segment were excluded. An earlier analysis of some 500 of the donors classified V segments as functional when productive rearrangements were above 56.7% and as segregating when the standard deviation between donors was above 5%. A statistical classification framework was built for diagnosing cytomegalovirus status from the catalog of TCR beta chain sequences. V and J gene assignment, in a later analysis, came from comparing TCR nucleotide sequences with IMGT/GENE-DB human TR gene sequences. Using the TCRdist pipeline, a later analysis assigned CDR3 sequences along with most-parsimonious VDJ recombination scenarios. In a later analysis, each TCR beta chain was defined by its CDR3 amino acid sequence together with its V-gene family, and reads without a unique V-gene family were excluded. To address suspected cross-contamination and a sequencing artifact, a later analysis removed roughly 580 highly shared, low-generation-probability nucleotide sequences. A later analysis calculated a clonal expansion index for each public chain from normalized within-repertoire ranks of inferred template counts. A later analysis computed generation probabilities with a VDJ recombination model fitted to out-of-frame rearrangements, and checked the results against IGoR. Hypergeometric tests were used in a later analysis to score TCR-TCR, TCR-HLA and TCR-CMV co-occurrence, with a repertoire-size bias correction applied to the TCR pairs. False discovery rates were estimated in a later analysis by permuting HLA or CMV assignments 20 times. A later analysis grouped co-occurring TCRs with DBSCAN, adding TCRdist sequence similarity when clustering within HLA-allele-positive subsets. Repertoires with fewer than 30,000 or more than 120,000 public chains were left out of co-occurrence clustering, as were five repertoires with anomalous nucleotide sharing. TCRdb carries this immuneACCESS record with in-frame sequences only. Its versions omit some clonotypes, under half of them owing to an unresolved V gene in the studies checked, with the rest unexplained. The V and J calls and clone size come from that table; D and trimming were worked out from the DNA. This sample is represented by approximately 90,000 clones; about 74% of them were singletons. The top ten clones comprise around 2.8% of the sample.

The receptor was isolated from a man aged 40-50 years in good health and CMV-seronegative. The rearranged chain carries TRBV5-6 and TRBJ1-2, and TRBD1 matches 9 of the central bases. The sequencing input was PBMCs. The DNA sequence is TGTGCCAGCAGGCCGCGGACAGGGGTCTCTGTCGGCTACACCTTC. Its translation reads: CASRPRTGVSVGYTF.